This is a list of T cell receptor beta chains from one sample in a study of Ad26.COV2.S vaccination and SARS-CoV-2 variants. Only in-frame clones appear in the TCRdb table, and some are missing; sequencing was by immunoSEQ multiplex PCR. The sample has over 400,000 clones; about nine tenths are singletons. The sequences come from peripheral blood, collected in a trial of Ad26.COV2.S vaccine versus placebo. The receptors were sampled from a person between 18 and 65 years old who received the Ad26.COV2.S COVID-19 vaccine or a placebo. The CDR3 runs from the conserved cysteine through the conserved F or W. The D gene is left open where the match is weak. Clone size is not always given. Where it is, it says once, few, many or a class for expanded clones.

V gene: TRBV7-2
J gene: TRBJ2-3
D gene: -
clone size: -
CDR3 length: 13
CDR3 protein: CASSFGGADTQYF
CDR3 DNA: TGTGCCAGCAGCTTTGGGGGTGCAGATACGCAGTATTTT

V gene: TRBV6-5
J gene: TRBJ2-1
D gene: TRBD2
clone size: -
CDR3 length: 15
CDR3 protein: CASRGSGSGYNEQFF
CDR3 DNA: TGTGCCAGCAGGGGCAGCGGGAGTGGCTACAATGAGCAGTTCTTC

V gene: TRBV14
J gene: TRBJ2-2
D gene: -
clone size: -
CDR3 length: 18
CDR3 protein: CASSQARWGPANTGELFF
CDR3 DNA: TGTGCCAGCAGCCAAGCACGGTGGGGACCAGCGAACACCGGGGAGCTGTTTTTT

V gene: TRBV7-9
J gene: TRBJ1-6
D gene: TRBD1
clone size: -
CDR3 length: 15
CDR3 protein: CASSLGQGGNSPLHF
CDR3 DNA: TGTGCCAGCAGCTTAGGACAGGGGGGAAATTCACCCCTCCACTTT

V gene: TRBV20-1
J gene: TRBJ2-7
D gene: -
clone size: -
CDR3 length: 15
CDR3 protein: CSASSLSVSPYEQYF
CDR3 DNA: TGCAGTGCTAGTTCCCTTAGCGTCTCTCCCTACGAGCAGTACTTC

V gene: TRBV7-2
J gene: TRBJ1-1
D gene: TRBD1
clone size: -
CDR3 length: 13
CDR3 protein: CASSGQGVTEAFF
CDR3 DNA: TGTGCCAGCTCGGGACAGGGGGTGACTGAAGCTTTCTTT

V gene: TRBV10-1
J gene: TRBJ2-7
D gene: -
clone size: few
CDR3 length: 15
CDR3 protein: CASSDGLDIPYEQYF
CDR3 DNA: TGCGCCAGCAGTGATGGATTGGACATTCCCTACGAGCAGTACTTC

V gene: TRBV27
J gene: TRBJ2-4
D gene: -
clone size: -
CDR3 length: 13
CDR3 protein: CASSSVAKNIQYF
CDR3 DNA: TGTGCCAGCAGTTCGGTAGCCAAAAACATTCAGTACTTC

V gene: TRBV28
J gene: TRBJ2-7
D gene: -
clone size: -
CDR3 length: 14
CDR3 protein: CASSLRTPGWEQYF
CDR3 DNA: TGTGCCAGCAGTTTACGGACCCCGGGGTGGGAGCAGTACTTC

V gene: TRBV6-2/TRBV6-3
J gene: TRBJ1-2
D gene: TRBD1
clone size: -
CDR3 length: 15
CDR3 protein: CASSRQGWANYGYTF
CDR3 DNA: TGTGCCAGCAGCCGACAGGGATGGGCCAACTATGGCTACACCTTC

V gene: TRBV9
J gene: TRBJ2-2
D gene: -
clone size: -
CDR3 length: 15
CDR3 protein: CASSVEGNRRGELFF
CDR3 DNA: TGTGCCAGCAGCGTAGAGGGCAACAGGAGGGGGGAGCTGTTTTTT

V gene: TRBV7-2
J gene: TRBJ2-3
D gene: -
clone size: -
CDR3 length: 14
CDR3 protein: CASSQSAGWDTQYF
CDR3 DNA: TGTGCCAGCAGCCAGTCAGCGGGTTGGGATACGCAGTATTTT

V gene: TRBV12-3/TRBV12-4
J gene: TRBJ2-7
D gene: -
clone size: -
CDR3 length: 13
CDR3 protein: CASTLGLASEQYF
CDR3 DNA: TGTGCCAGCACCCTTGGGCTAGCGAGTGAGCAGTACTTC

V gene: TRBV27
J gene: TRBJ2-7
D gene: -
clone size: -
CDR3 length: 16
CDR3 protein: CASSLSLPGGSYEQYF
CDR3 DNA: TGTGCCAGCAGTTTATCTCTCCCAGGGGGGAGCTACGAGCAGTACTTC

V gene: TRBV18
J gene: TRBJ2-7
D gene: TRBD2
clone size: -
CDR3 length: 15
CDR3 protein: CASSPGLAGAYEQYF
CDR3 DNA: TGTGCCAGCTCACCTGGACTAGCGGGCGCCTACGAGCAGTACTTC

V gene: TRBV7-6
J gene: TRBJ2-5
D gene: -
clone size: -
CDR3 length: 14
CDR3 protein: CASSPGLAQETQYF
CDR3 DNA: TGTGCCAGCAGCCCCGGACTCGCTCAAGAGACCCAGTACTTC

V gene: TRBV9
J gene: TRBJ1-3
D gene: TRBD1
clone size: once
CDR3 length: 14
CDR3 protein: CASSKGDRGNTIYF
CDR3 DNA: TGTGCCAGCAGCAAGGGGGACAGGGGAAACACCATATATTTT

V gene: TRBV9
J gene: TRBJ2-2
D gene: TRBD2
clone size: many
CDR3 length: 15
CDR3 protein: CASSPSGGNTGELFF
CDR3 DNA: TGTGCCAGCAGTCCTAGCGGAGGGAACACCGGGGAGCTGTTTTTT

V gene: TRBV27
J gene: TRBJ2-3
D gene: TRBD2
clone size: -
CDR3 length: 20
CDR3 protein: CASSLFFMSGRAAVTDTQYF
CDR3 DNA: TGTGCCAGCAGTTTATTCTTTATGAGCGGGAGGGCCGCGGTCACAGATACGCAGTATTTT

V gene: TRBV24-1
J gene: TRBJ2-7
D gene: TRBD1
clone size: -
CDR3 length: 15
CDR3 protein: CATSEWTGFSYEQYF
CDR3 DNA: TGTGCCACCAGTGAATGGACAGGGTTCTCCTACGAGCAGTACTTC

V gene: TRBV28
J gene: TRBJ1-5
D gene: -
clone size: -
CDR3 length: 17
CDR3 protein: CASSLTPSRVSNQPQHF
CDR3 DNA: TGTGCCAGCAGTTTAACCCCCAGCCGAGTTAGCAATCAGCCCCAGCATTTT

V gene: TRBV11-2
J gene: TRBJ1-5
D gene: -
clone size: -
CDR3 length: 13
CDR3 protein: CASSSGGNQPQHF
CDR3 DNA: TGTGCCAGCAGCTCCGGGGGCAATCAGCCCCAGCATTTT

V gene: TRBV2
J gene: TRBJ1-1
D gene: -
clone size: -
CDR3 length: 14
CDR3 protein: CASTSGNFGTEAFF
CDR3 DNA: TGTGCCAGCACTTCGGGGAATTTTGGCACTGAAGCTTTCTTT

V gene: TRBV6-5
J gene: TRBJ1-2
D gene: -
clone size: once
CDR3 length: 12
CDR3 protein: CASKSGAYGYTF
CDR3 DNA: TGTGCCAGCAAATCAGGGGCCTATGGCTACACCTTC

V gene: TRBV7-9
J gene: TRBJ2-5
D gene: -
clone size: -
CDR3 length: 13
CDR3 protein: CASRFGRGETQYF
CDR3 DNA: TGTGCCAGCAGATTCGGACGAGGGGAGACCCAGTACTTC

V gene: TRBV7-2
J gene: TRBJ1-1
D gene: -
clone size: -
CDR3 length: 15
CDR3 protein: CASSLAGNPGIEAFF
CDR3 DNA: TGTGCCAGCAGCTTAGCGGGCAACCCGGGGATTGAAGCTTTCTTT

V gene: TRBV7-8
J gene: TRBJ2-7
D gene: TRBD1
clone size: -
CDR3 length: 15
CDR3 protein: CASSFLQGMSYEQYF
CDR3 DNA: TGTGCCAGCAGCTTCCTACAGGGGATGTCCTACGAGCAGTACTTC

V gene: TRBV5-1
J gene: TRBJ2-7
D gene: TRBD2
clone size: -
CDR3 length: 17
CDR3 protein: CASSFGLAGAVSYEQYF
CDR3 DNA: TGCGCCAGCAGCTTTGGGCTAGCGGGAGCGGTTTCCTACGAGCAGTACTTC

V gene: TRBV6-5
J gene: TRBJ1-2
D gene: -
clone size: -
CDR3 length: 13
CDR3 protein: CASSPGETYGYTF
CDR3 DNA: TGTGCCAGCAGTCCAGGGGAAACTTATGGCTACACCTTC

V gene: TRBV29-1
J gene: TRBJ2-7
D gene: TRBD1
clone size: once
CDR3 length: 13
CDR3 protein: CSVDSTGQGEQYF
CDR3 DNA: TGCAGCGTTGATTCGACAGGGCAGGGCGAGCAGTACTTC

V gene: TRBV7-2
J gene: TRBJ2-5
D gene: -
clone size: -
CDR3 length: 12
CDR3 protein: CASSLREETQYF
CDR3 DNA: TGTGCCAGCAGCCTACGGGAAGAGACCCAGTACTTC

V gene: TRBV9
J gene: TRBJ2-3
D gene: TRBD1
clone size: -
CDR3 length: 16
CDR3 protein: CASSAPVGQGADTQYF
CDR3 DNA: TGTGCCAGCAGCGCCCCCGTGGGACAGGGGGCAGATACGCAGTATTTT

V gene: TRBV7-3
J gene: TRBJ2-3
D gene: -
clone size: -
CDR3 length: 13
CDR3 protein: CASSSASTDTQYF
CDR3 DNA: TGTGCCAGCAGCTCCGCTAGCACAGATACGCAGTATTTT

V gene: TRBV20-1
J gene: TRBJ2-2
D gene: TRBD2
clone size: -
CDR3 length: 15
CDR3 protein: CSASEAGGHGGELFF
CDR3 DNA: TGCAGTGCTAGTGAAGCGGGAGGCCATGGCGGGGAGCTGTTTTTT

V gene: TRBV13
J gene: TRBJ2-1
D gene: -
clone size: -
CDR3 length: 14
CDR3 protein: CASSLRLDHNEQFF
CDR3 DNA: TGTGCCAGCAGCTTACGACTAGATCACAATGAGCAGTTCTTC

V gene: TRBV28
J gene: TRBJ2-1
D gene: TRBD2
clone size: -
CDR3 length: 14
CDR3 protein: CASTDSGTRFEQFF
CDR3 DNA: TGTGCCAGCACCGATTCCGGGACTAGATTCGAGCAGTTCTTC

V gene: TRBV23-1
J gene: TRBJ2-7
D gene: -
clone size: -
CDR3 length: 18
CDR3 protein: CASSQSTVKGATSYEQYF
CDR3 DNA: TGCGCCAGCAGTCAATCCACGGTTAAGGGGGCGACTAGCTACGAGCAGTACTTC

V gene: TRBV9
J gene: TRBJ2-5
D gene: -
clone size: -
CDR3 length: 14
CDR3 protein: CASSDGSSLETQYF
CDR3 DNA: TGTGCCAGCAGCGATGGCAGTTCCTTGGAGACCCAGTACTTC

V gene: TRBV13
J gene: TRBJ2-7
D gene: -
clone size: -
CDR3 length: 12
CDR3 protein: CASSLVPYEQYF
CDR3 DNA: TGTGCCAGCAGCTTAGTGCCGTACGAGCAGTACTTC

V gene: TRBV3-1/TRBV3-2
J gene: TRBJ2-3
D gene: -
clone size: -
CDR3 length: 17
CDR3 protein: CASSQDLPGWGADTQYF
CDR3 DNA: TGTGCCAGCAGCCAAGATCTTCCGGGATGGGGGGCAGATACGCAGTATTTT

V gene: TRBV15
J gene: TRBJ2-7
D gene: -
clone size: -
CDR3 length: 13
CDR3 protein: CATSRDTRGEQYF
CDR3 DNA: TGTGCCACCAGCAGAGATACGCGGGGCGAGCAGTACTTC

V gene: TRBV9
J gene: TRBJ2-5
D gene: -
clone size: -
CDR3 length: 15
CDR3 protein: CASSPKEATQETQYF
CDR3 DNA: TGTGCCAGCAGCCCGAAGGAGGCCACTCAAGAGACCCAGTACTTC

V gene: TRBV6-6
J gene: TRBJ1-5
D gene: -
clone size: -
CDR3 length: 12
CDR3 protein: CASSRKHQPQHF
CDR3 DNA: TGTGCCAGCAGTCGCAAACATCAGCCCCAGCATTTT

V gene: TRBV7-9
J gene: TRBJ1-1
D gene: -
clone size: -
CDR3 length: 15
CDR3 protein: CASSLGTAMNTEAFF
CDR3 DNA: TGTGCCAGCAGCTTAGGGACAGCCATGAACACTGAAGCTTTCTTT

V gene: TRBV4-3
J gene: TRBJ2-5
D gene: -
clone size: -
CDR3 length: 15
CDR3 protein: CASSQVSGRQETQYF
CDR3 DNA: TGCGCCAGCAGCCAAGTCAGTGGACGGCAAGAGACCCAGTACTTC

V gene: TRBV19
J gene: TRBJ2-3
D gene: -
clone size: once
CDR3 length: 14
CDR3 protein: CASRKGSGADTQYF
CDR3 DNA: TGTGCCAGTAGAAAGGGTAGCGGCGCGGATACGCAGTATTTT

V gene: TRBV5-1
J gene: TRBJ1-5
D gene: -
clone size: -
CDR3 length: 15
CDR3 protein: CASSLDAGGNQPQHF
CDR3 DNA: TGCGCCAGCAGCTTGGACGCCGGAGGCAATCAGCCCCAGCATTTT

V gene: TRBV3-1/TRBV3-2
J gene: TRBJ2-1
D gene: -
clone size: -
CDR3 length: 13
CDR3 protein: CASSQVGVNEQFF
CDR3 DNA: TGTGCCAGCAGCCAAGTTGGGGTCAATGAGCAGTTCTTC

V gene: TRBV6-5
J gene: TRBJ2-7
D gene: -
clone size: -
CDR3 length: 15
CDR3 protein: CASSDRAFSSYEQYF
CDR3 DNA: TGTGCCAGCAGCGACCGGGCTTTTAGCTCCTACGAGCAGTACTTC

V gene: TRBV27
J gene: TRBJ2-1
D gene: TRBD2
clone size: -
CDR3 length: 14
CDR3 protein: CASSFGGSRNEQFF
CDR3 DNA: TGTGCCAGCAGTTTCGGGGGGTCGCGCAATGAGCAGTTCTTC